The present TCR beta chain was sequenced within a study of regulatory T cells in long-lasting Graves disease (dated by TCRdb to the early 2020s). About the full investigation: Persistent Graves' disease was defined as persistently positive TSH receptor autoantibodies together with antithyroid drug treatment for over 5 years. Patients with persistent Graves' disease were compared with patients with newly diagnosed Graves' disease using TCR sequencing and RNA sequencing of peripheral blood. In the clinical cohort, patients with persistent Graves' disease had used antithyroid drugs for an average of around 9.3 years. The study was registered as a clinical trial and conducted in China. A total of some 35 samples underwent TCR sequencing, from about 13 patients with persistent Graves' disease and around 20 patients with newly diagnosed Graves' disease. Findings and caveats that apply to the study as a whole: More public clonotypes were shared among persistent patients (about 2,800) than among newly diagnosed patients (approximately 1,000). TRBV28, TRBJ1-2 and TRBJ2-5 were preferentially used in persistent disease, while TRBV20-1 and TRBJ2-1 were favored in newly diagnosed disease. Because the primary lesion, thyroid tissue, could not be accessed, the study looked at peripheral blood alone. As a limitation, the authors acknowledged that the small sample size may reduce accuracy. Lower TCR Shannon entropy and fewer highly expanded clones were observed in persistent Graves' disease patients than in newly diagnosed patients, which suggested clonal expansion. Sequencing and analysis were limited to the TCR beta chain.

Receptor libraries were prepared by multiplex PCR. Sequencing took place on an Illumina HiSeq 4000. To build TCR beta libraries, CDR3 regions were amplified by Arm-PCR using iRepertoire HTBI primers. Gel purification was performed on PCR products prior to sequencing. Processing in the source paper ran as follows. Across samples, about 64 TRBV and over 11 TRBJ segments were identified and used for gene usage analysis of CDR3 amino acid clonotypes. Filtered high-quality paired reads were merged into contigs using COPE and FqMerger. BLAST was used to align contigs to IMGT TRBV, TRBD and TRBJ reference genes, and CDR3 was defined according to IMGT. Clonotypes above 0.1% frequency were classified as highly expanded clones. Shannon entropy was used to measure repertoire diversity, and the Gini coefficient was used to measure V-J evenness. A clonotype found in more than one individual was treated as public. In TCRdb, the public reads were trimmed at Q25 with fastp and aligned with MiXCR, with productive beta chains retained. Every entry covers one CDR3 protein and lists the most common genes and DNA from its rows. These V and J calls derive from TCRdb rather than the authors' analysis. The sample profile shows approximately 400,000 distinct CDR3 sequences; less than 25% of them were found once. Around 24% of the sample is held by the ten biggest clonotypes.

From the germline V gene, CDR1 is SGHAT and CDR2 is FQNNGV. From cysteine to phenylalanine, the CDR3 is 15 amino acids long. The DNA shown is the 45-base CDR3, in frame from base 1. What the time point label conveys for this sample: persistent/refractory GD, antithyroid drugs over 5 years with positive TRAb. For both TCR sequencing and RNA sequencing, RNA was extracted from PBMCs in TRIzol. The diagnosis of Graves' disease followed American Thyroid Association guidelines. Recruitment of patients was carried out at an endocrinology department in Xi'an, China. Each patient gave approximately 10 milliliters of peripheral blood, collected in an EDTA anticoagulant tube. PBMCs were isolated by Ficoll Paque Plus density gradient separation without further T cell sorting. RNA quality was checked with an Agilent 2100 Bioanalyzer and agarose gel, and concentration with a NanoDrop 2000. This clonotype appeared many times. What antigen it recognizes has not been identified. The germline gene is not matched at one end of the junction; a read error may be the cause.

The source was peripheral blood mononuclear cells (PBMCs), collected when the disease was refractory, from a patient treated with antithyroid drugs. The chain couples TRBV11-2 to TRBJ2-7, with the D gene too uncertain to name. This clonotype was sampled from a female donor with Graves disease. In nucleotides, the sequence is TGTGCCAGCAGTGTAGACTTCGGCACAGCGCCCATTACGCACTTC. It specifies CASSVDFGTAPITHF.